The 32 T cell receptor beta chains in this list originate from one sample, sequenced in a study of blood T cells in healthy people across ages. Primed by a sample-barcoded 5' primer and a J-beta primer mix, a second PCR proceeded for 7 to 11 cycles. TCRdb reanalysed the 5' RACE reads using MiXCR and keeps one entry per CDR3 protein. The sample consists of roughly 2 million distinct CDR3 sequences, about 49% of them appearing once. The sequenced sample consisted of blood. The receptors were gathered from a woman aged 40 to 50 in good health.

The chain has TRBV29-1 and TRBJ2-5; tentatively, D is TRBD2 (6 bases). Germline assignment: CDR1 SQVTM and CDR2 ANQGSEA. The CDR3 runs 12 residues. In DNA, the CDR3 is TGCAGGGTGAAAGGCGGGGTGAGTAAGCAGTACTTC. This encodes CRVKGGVSKQYF.

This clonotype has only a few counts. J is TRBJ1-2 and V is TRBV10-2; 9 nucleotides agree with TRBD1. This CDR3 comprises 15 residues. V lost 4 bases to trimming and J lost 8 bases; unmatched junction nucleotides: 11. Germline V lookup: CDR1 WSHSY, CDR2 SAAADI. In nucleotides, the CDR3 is TGCGCCAGCAGTGGAGCACAGGGGGCGCAACGAGGCTACACCTTC. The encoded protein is CASSGAQGAQRGYTF.

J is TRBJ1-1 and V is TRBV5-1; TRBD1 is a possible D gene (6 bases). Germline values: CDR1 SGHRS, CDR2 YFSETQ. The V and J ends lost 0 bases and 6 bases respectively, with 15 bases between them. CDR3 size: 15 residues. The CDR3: CASSLDRGSGAEAFF. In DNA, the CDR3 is TGCGCCAGCAGCTTGGATCGGGGGTCAGGGGCTGAAGCTTTCTTT.

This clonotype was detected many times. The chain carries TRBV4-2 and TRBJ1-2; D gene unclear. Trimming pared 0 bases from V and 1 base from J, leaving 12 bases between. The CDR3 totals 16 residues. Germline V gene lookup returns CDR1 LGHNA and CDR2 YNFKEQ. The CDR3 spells CASSQDLTVDNYGYTF. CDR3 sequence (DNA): TGTGCCAGCAGCCAAGATTTGACGGTGGATAACTATGGCTACACCTTC.

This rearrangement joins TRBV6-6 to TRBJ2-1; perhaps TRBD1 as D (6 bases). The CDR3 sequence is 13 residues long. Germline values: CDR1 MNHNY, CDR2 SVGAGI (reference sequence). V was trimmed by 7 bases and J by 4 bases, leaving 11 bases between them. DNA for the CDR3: TGTGCCAGCATACCGACAGGTTACAATGAGCAGTTCTTC. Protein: CASIPTGYNEQFF.

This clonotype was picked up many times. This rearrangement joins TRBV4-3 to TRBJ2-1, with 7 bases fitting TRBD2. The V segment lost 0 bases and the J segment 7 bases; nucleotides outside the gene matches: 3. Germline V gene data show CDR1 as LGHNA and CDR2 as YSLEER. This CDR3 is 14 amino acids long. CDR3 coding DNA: TGCGCCAGCAGCCAAGAATGGGGAGGGAATGAGCAGTTCTTC. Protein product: CASSQEWGGNEQFF.

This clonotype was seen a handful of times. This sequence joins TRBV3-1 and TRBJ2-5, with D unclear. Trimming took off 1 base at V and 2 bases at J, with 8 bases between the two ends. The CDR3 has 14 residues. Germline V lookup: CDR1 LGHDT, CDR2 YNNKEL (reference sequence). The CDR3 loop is CASSQVLIQETQYF. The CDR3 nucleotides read TGTGCCAGCAGCCAAGTTTTAATACAAGAGACCCAGTACTTC.

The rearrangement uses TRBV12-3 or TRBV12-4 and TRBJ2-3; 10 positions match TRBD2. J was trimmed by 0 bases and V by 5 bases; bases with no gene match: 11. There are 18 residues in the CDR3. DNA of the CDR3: TGTGCCAGCAGTAGGGCTAGCGGGGGTGTCTCTAGCACAGATACGCAGTATTTT. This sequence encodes CASSRASGGVSSTDTQYF.

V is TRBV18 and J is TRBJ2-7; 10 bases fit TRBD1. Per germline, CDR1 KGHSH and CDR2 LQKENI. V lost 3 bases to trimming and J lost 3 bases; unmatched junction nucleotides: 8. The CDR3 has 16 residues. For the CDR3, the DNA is TGTGCCAGCTCACCGGGAAGCCGGACAGGGGGCTACGAGCAGTACTTC. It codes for CASSPGSRTGGYEQYF. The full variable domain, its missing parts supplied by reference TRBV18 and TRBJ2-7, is NAGVMQNPRHLVRRRGQEARLRCSPMKGHSHVYWYRQLPEEGLKFMVYLQKENIIDESGMPKERFSAEFPKEGPSILRIQQVVRGDSAAYFCASSPGSRTGGYEQYFGPGTRLTVT.

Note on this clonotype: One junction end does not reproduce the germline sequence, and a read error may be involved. Here the CDR3 reads CASSVTYGGGYTF. CDR3 nucleotides: TGTGCCAGCAGCGTAACGTACGGTGGCGGCTACACCTTC. The chain couples TRBV7-3 to TRBJ1-2, with D unclear. The CDR3 consists of 13 residues. Germline CDR1 reads SGHTA; CDR2 reads FQGTGA.

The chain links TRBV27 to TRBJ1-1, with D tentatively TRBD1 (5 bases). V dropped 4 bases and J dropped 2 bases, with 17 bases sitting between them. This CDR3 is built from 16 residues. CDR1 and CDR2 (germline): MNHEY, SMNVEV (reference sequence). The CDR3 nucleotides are TGTGCCAGCAGTTCCCATGTCGGGGGTGGTAACACTGAAGCTTTCTTT. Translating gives CASSSHVGGGNTEAFF.

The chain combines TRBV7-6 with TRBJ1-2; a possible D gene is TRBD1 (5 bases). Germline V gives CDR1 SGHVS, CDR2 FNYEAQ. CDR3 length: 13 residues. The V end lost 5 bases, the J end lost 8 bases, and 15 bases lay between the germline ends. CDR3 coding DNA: TGTGCCAGCAGCCCGGACACGGCTGGGGGCTACACCTTC. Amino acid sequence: CASSPDTAGGYTF.

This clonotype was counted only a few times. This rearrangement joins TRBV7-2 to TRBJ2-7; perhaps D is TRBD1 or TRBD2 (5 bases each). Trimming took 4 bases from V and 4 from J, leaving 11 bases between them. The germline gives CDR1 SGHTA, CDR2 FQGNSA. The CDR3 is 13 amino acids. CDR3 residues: CASSSRDVYEQYF. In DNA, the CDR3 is TGTGCCAGCAGCTCCCGGGACGTATACGAGCAGTACTTC.

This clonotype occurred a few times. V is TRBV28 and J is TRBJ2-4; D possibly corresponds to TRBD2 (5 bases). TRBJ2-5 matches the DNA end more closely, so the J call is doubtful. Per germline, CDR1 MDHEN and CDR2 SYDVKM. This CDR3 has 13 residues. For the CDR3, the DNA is TGTGCCAGCAGTTTCCCCCCCGGGAAGACCCAGTACTTC. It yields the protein CASSFPPGKTQYF.

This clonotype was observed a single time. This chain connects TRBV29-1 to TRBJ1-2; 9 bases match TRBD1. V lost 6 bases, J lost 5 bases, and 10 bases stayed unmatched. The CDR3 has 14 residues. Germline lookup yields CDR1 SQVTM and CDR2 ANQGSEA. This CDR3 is CSVLNRGPRYGYTF. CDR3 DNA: TGCAGCGTCTTGAACAGGGGGCCAAGGTATGGCTACACCTTC.

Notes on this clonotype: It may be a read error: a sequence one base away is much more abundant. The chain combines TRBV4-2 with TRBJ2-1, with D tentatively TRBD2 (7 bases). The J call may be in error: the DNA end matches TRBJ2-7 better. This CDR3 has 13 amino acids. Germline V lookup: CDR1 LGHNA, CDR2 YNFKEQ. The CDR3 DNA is TGTGCCGGCAGCAAAGGCGGGGGCTGGGAGCAGTACTTC. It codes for CAGSKGGGWEQYF.

The CDR3 coding sequence is TGCAGTGCAAATATGGGACAGGGCTATGGCTACACCTTC. It is translated as CSANMGQGYGYTF. J is TRBJ1-2 and V is TRBV20-1; 9 bases are a match to TRBD1. J gave up 4 bases and V 6 bases, and 6 bases lay outside the gene matches. Germline V gene lookup returns CDR1 DFQATT and CDR2 SNEGSKA (reference sequence). The CDR3 is 13 amino acids.

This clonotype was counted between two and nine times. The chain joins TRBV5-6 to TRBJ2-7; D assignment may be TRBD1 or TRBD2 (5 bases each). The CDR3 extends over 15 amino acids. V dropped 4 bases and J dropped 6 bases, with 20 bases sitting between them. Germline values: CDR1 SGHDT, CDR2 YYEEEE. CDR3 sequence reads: CASSRPLSRDPEQYF. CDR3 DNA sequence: TGTGCCAGCAGCAGACCACTCAGCCGGGACCCCGAGCAGTACTTC.

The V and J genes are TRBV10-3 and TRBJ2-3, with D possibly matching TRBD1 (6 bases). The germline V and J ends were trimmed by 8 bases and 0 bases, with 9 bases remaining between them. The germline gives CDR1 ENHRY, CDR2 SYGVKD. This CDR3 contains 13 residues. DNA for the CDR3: TGTGCCATCGCGGACAGTAGCACAGATACGCAGTATTTT. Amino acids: CAIADSSTDTQYF.

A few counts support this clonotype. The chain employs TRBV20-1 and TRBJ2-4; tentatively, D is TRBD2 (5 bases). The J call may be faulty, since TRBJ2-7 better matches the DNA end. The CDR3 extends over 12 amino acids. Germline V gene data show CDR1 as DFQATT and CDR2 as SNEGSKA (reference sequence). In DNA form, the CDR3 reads TGCAGTGCTCAACGCGGGCTGGGCGAGCAGTACTTC. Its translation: CSAQRGLGEQYF.

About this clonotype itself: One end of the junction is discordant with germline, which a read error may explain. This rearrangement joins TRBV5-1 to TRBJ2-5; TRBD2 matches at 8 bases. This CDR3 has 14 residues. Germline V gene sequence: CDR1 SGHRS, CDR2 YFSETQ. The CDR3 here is CVSSLAGGRETQYF. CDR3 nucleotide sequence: TGCGTCAGCAGCTTGGCGGGGGGAAGAGAGACCCAGTACTTC.

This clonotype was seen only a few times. CDR3 region: CSAKGRGLTDTQYF. The CDR3 nucleotides read TGCAGTGCAAAAGGCCGGGGGCTCACAGATACGCAGTATTTT. V gene TRBV20-1 combines with J gene TRBJ2-3; D could derive from TRBD1 or TRBD2 (6 bases each). V lost 6 bases to trimming and J lost 2 bases, with 15 bases between them. CDR3 length equals 14 residues. Looked up from germline, CDR1 is DFQATT and CDR2 is SNEGSKA (reference sequence).

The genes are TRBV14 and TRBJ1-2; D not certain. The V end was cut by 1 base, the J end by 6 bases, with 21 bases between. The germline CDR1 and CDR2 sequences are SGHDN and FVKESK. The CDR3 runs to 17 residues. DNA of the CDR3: TGTGCCAGCAGCCAAGGAGGCGTCTCAGGTCGATTCGATGGCTACACCTTC. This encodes CASSQGGVSGRFDGYTF.

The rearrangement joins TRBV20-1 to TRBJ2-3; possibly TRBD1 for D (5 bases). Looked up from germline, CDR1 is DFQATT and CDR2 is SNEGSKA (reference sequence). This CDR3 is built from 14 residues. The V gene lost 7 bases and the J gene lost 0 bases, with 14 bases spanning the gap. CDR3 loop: CSVGLYRSTDTQYF. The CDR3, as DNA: TGCAGTGTGGGGCTGTACAGGAGCACAGATACGCAGTATTTT.

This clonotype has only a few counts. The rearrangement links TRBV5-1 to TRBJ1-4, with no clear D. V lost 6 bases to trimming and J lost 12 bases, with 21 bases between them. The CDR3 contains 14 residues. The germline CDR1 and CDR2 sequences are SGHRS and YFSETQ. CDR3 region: CASKEEGPGKELFF. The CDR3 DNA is TGCGCCAGCAAGGAGGAGGGTCCGGGAAAGGAACTGTTTTTT.

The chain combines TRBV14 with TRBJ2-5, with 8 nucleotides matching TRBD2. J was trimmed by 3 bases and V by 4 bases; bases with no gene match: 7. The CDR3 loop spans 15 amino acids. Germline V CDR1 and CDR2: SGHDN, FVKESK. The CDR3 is CASSPAGTRKETQYF. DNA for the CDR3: TGTGCCAGCAGCCCCGCCGGGACTAGAAAAGAGACCCAGTACTTC. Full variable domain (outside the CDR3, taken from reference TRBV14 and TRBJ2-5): EAGVTQFPSHSVIEKGQTVTLRCDPISGHDNLYWYRRVMGKEIKFLLHFVKESKQDESGMPNNRFLAERTGGTYSTLKVQPAELEDSGVYFCASSPAGTRKETQYFGPGTRLLVL.

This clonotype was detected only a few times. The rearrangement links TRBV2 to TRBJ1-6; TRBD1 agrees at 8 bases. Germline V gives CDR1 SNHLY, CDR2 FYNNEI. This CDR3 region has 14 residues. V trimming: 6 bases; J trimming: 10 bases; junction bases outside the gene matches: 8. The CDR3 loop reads CASSEWTGNSPLHF. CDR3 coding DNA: TGTGCCAGCAGCGAATGGACAGGGAACTCACCCCTCCACTTT.

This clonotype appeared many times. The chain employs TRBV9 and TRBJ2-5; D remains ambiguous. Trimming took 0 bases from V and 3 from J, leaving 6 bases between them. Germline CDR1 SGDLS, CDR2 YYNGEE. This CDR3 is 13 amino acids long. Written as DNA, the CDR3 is TGTGCCAGCAGCGTAGGACCAGAAGAGACCCAGTACTTC. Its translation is CASSVGPEETQYF. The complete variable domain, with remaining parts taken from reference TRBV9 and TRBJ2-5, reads DSGVTQTPKHLITATGQRVTLRCSPRSGDLSVYWYQQSLDQGLQFLIQYYNGEERAKGNILERFSAQQFPDLHSELNLSSLELGDSALYFCASSVGPEETQYFGPGTRLLVL.

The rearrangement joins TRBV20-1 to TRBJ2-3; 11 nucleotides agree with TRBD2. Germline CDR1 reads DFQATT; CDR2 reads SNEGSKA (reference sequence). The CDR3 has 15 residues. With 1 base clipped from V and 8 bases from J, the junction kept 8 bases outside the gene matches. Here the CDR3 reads CSARAIAGGLVTQYF. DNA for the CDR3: TGCAGTGCTAGAGCCATAGCGGGGGGGCTTGTTACGCAGTATTTT.

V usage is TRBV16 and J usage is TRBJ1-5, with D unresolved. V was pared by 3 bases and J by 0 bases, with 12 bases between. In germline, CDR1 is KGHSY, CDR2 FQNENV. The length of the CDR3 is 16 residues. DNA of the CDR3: TGTGCCAGCAGCCAGGCTCGGGGATATAGCAATCAGCCCCAGCATTTT. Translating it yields CASSQARGYSNQPQHF.

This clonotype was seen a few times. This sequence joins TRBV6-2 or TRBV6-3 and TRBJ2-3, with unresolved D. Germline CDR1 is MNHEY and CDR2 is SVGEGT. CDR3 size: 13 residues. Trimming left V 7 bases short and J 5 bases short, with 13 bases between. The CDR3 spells CASKKDSEDTQYF. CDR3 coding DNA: TGTGCCAGCAAGAAGGATTCTGAAGATACGCAGTATTTT.

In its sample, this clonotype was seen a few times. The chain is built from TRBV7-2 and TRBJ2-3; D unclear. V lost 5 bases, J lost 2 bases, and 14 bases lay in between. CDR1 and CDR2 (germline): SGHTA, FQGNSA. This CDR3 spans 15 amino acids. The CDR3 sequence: CASSTPGVSTDTQYF. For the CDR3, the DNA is TGTGCCAGCAGCACCCCTGGGGTGTCCACAGATACGCAGTATTTT.